This T cell receptor (beta chain) was observed in a study of PD-1 blockade in classical Hodgkin lymphoma. This CDR3 spans 15 amino acids. Trimming pared 2 bases from V and 1 base from J, leaving 8 bases between. Germline V gene lookup returns CDR1 MDHEN and CDR2 SYDVKM. Profiling relied on immunoSEQ multiplex PCR, and the TCRdb table lists in-frame clones only, not all of them. This sample has 50,000 to 65,000 clones, with roughly 90% found just once. After autologous stem cell transplantation all patients relapsed, and prior brentuximab vedotin exposure differed between cohorts. This TCR was sampled from a human donor with classical Hodgkin lymphoma. The gene calls are TRBV28 and TRBJ2-2, with D unresolved. The sequenced sample was peripheral blood mononuclear cells (PBMCs), obtained before the second cycle of nivolumab. This chain's CDR3 is CASSLRHVNTGELFF. CDR3 nucleotide sequence: TGTGCCAGCAGTTTACGGCATGTGAACACCGGGGAGCTGTTTTTT.